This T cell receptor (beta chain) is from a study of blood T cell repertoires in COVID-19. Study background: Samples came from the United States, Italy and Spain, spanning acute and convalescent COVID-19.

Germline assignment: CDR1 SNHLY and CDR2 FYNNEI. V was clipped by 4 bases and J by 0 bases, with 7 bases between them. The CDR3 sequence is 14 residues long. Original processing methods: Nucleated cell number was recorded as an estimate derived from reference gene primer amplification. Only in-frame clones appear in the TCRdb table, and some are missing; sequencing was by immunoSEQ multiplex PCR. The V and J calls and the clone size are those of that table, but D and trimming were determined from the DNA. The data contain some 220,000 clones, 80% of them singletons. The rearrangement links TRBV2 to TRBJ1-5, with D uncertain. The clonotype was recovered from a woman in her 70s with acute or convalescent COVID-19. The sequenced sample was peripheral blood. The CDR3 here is CASSGGYSNQPQHF. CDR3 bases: TGTGCCAGCAGTGGAGGGTATAGCAATCAGCCCCAGCATTTT.